The clone carrying this TCR beta chain was recorded many times. Its target is unknown. Described time point: newly diagnosed GD, antithyroid drugs for less than 3 months. RNA extracted from PBMCs served as the sequencing template. TCR beta libraries were built with iRepertoire HTBI primers and Arm-PCR of CDR3 regions. TCRdb processed the multiplex PCR reads anew with MiXCR; each CDR3 protein has one entry. The data show about 320,000 distinct CDR3 sequences, with 15% to 20% seen just once and less than 45% held by the top ten. This entry belongs to a study of regulatory T cells in long-lasting Graves disease. Regarding the study as a whole: Whereas new patients shared 900 to 1,000 public clonotypes, persistent patients shared more, at 2,741. TRBV28, TRBJ1-2 and TRBJ2-5 were favored in persistent disease.

Germline loops: CDR1 SEHNR, CDR2 FQNEAQ (reference sequence). This CDR3 is built from 14 residues. The V and J ends lost 3 bases and 6 bases respectively, with 13 bases between them. The TCR sequence derives from a female donor with Graves disease. This material consisted of peripheral blood mononuclear cells (PBMCs), taken at new diagnosis, from a patient treated with antithyroid drugs. The rearrangement uses TRBV7-9 and TRBJ2-3, with D possibly TRBD2 on 8 matching bases. Here the CDR3 reads CASSLGLGGDTQYF. The CDR3 nucleotides read TGTGCCAGCAGCTTGGGACTAGGGGGCGATACGCAGTATTTT.